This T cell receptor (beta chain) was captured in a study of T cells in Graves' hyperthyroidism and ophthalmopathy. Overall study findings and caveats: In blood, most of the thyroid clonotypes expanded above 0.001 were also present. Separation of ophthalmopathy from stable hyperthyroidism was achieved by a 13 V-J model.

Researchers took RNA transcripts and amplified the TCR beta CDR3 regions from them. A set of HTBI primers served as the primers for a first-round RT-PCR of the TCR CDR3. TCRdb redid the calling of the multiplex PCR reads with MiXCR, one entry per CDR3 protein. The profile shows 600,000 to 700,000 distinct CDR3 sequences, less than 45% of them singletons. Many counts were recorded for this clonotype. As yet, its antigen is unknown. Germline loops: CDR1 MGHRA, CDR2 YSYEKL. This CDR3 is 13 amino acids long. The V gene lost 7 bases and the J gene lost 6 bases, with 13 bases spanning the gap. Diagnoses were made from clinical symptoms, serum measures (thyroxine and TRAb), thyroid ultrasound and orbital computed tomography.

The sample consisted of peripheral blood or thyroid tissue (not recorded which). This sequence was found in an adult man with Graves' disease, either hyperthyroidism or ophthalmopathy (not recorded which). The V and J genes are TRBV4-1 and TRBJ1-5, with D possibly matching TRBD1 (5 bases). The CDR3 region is CASNSREGQPQHF. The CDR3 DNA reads TGCGCCAGCAACAGCAGGGAAGGTCAGCCCCAGCATTTT.